The 27 T cell receptor beta chains reported below all come from one sample, sequenced in a study of blood T cell repertoires in COVID-19 (TCRdb year 2020). The receptor library was made with the immunoSEQ multiplex PCR assay. TCRdb holds this immuneACCESS table with in-frame rearrangements only. Some clones are missing; in checked studies, unresolved V genes explain under half, and the rest has no known cause. The sample records just over 300,000 clones, 86% of which are singletons. The ten largest make up about 4% of the sample. The sequencing input was PBMCs or T cells enriched from blood (not recorded which). The receptors here all came from a man aged 30-40 years who had recovered from COVID-19.

This clone appeared many times. The V call is TRBV19, the J call TRBJ1-2; D is unclear. Between the trimmed V and J ends, which lost 7 bases and 4 bases, there was a span of 22 bases. The CDR3 has 16 amino acids. Germline V gene lookup returns CDR1 LNHDA and CDR2 SQIVND (reference sequence). CDR3 DNA sequence: TGTGCCAGTACTAAGGCGGAGGACGGACCCTTCTATGGCTACACCTTC. As protein: CASTKAEDGPFYGYTF.

The J gene is TRBJ2-5, the V gene TRBV14; D perhaps matches TRBD2 (6 bases). Germline CDR1 SGHDN, CDR2 FVKESK. This CDR3 has 14 amino acids. Deletions cut 1 base from V and 7 bases from J, with 13 bases between. CDR3 coding DNA: TGTGCCAGCAGCCAAGTGGCGGGAACGGGGACCCAGTACTTC. This codes for CASSQVAGTGTQYF.

CDR3 region: CATSGGLAGLEQFF. The CDR3 bases are TGTGCCACCAGCGGGGGCCTAGCGGGGCTTGAGCAGTTCTTC. This sequence joins TRBV15 and TRBJ2-1, with TRBD2 matching over 9 bases. The germline CDR1 and CDR2 sequences are LNHNV and YYDKDF (reference sequence). Trimming cost V 5 bases and J 9 bases; bases outside gene matches: 8. CDR3 length equals 14 residues.

The chain joins TRBV7-9 to TRBJ1-6; D is possibly TRBD1 (6 bases). V dropped 1 base and J dropped 9 bases, with 16 bases sitting between them. Germline CDR1 reads SEHNR; CDR2 reads FQNEAQ (reference sequence). The CDR3 length is 16 residues. CDR3 sequence: CASSLVGAPIISPLHF. For the CDR3, the DNA is TGTGCCAGCAGCTTAGTGGGGGCTCCTATAATTTCACCCCTCCACTTT.

The chain recombines TRBV6-1 with TRBJ2-2; D uncertain. Trimming took off 1 base at V and 2 bases at J, with 14 bases between the two ends. Germline V gene lookup returns CDR1 MNHNS and CDR2 SASEGT. This CDR3 has 17 residues. CDR3 in amino acids: CASSEGVFAENTGELFF. The DNA of the CDR3 is TGTGCCAGCAGTGAAGGAGTTTTCGCGGAAAACACCGGGGAGCTGTTTTTT.

V gene TRBV9 combines with J gene TRBJ2-6; 8 bases map to TRBD1. Trimming cost V 3 bases and J 3 bases; bases outside gene matches: 11. Germline V gene sequence: CDR1 SGDLS, CDR2 YYNGEE. This CDR3 comprises 18 residues. DNA for the CDR3: TGTGCCAGCAGCGAAAGACAGGGGTTCTCTATTGGGGCCAACGTCCTGACTTTC. Protein product: CASSERQGFSIGANVLTF.

The chain combines TRBV6-1 with TRBJ2-7, with D perhaps TRBD1 (6 bases). The V and J ends lost 4 bases and 0 bases respectively, with 16 bases between them. CDR1 and CDR2 from the germline V gene are MNHNS and SASEGT. The CDR3 contains 16 residues. CDR3 bases: TGTGCCAGCAGTGGGCCTCCATGGGACACCTCCTACGAGCAGTACTTC. This sequence encodes CASSGPPWDTSYEQYF.

The V and J genes are TRBV14 and TRBJ2-7; maybe TRBD2 (6 bases). The CDR3 consists of 15 residues. In germline, CDR1 is SGHDN, CDR2 FVKESK. Trimming shortened V by 0 bases and J by 4 bases, and 13 bases separated the two germline ends. The CDR3 here is CASSQDPLGGYEQYF. The CDR3 nucleotides are TGTGCCAGCAGCCAAGACCCGCTTGGGGGGTACGAGCAGTACTTC. Filled out from reference TRBV14 and TRBJ2-7, the complete variable domain reads EAGVTQFPSHSVIEKGQTVTLRCDPISGHDNLYWYRRVMGKEIKFLLHFVKESKQDESGMPNNRFLAERTGGTYSTLKVQPAELEDSGVYFCASSQDPLGGYEQYFGPGTRLTVT.

The rearrangement uses TRBV10-1 and TRBJ2-2, with 8 bases fitting TRBD2. Germline CDR1 WNHNN, CDR2 SYGVQD (reference sequence). V trimming: 5 bases; J trimming: 0 bases; junction bases outside the gene matches: 2. This CDR3 has 15 residues. The chain's CDR3 is CASSSGGANTGELFF. CDR3 nucleotides: TGCGCCAGCAGTAGCGGGGGAGCGAACACCGGGGAGCTGTTTTTT.

The V gene is TRBV5-1, the J gene TRBJ2-7; the D gene is possibly TRBD2 (7 bases). Germline loops: CDR1 SGHRS, CDR2 YFSETQ. Trimming removed 3 bases from V and 0 bases from J, with 10 bases in between. The CDR3 sequence is 14 residues long. CDR3: CASSWGGSSYEQYF. The DNA for the CDR3 is TGCGCCAGCAGCTGGGGGGGCAGCTCCTACGAGCAGTACTTC.

CDR3 sequence: CASSFFSGSADEQFF. CDR3 DNA sequence: TGTGCCAGCAGCTTTTTTAGCGGGAGTGCCGATGAGCAGTTCTTC. The chain has TRBV7-8 and TRBJ2-1; 9 bases fit TRBD2. This CDR3 comprises 15 residues. Germline CDR1 SGHVS, CDR2 FQNEAQ. After removal of 3 bases from V and 8 bases from J, the junction contained 8 bases not matched to a gene.

V is TRBV11-3 and J is TRBJ2-5; 12 positions match TRBD1. The ends lost 5 bases at V and 5 bases at J; junction bases unmatched: 3. Germline V gene sequence: CDR1 SGHNT, CDR2 YENEEA. The CDR3 extends over 14 amino acids. In DNA form, the CDR3 reads TGTGCCAGCAGCCTGGGACAGGGGGCGGAGACCCAGTACTTC. Translated: CASSLGQGAETQYF.

The chain combines TRBV4-1 with TRBJ1-2; 9 nucleotides align to TRBD1. The V segment lost 2 bases and the J segment 6 bases; nucleotides outside the gene matches: 1. CDR3 length: 13 residues. Germline V gene data show CDR1 as MGHRA and CDR2 as YSYEKL. Here the CDR3 reads CASSQTGGDGYTF. Here the CDR3 DNA reads TGCGCCAGCAGCCAAACAGGGGGCGATGGCTACACCTTC.

The rearrangement uses TRBV3-1 (or the pseudogene TRBV3-2) and TRBJ2-1, with 8 positions matching TRBD2. CDR3 length equals 15 residues. The V gene end was trimmed by 4 bases and the J gene end by 6 bases; junction bases not matched to a gene: 8. Germline V gene data show CDR1 as LGHDT and CDR2 as YNNKEL (reference sequence). The CDR3 bases are TGTGCCAGCAGCCGAGGCAGCGGGAGCGGCAATGAGCAGTTCTTC. This sequence encodes CASSRGSGSGNEQFF.

The chain couples TRBV12-3 or TRBV12-4 to TRBJ1-1; the D gene is possibly TRBD1 (5 bases). The CDR3 extends over 13 amino acids. Between the trimmed V and J ends, which lost 6 bases and 7 bases, there was a span of 15 bases. The CDR3 here is CASRGQGGHEAFF. CDR3 nucleotides: TGTGCCAGCAGGGGGCAGGGAGGACATGAAGCTTTCTTT.

The chain uses TRBV18 and TRBJ2-1; 8 positions match TRBD2. Per the germline V gene, CDR1 is KGHSH and CDR2 is LQKENI. This CDR3 spans 14 amino acids. Losses at the gene ends were 3 bases for V and 3 bases for J; bases not matched to a gene: 1. The CDR3 coding sequence is TGTGCCAGCTCACCTACTAGCGGCTACAATGAGCAGTTCTTC. It yields the protein CASSPTSGYNEQFF.

The rearrangement joins TRBV2 to TRBJ1-5; 9 bases map to TRBD1. Germline V lookup: CDR1 SNHLY, CDR2 FYNNEI. J gave up 4 bases and V 6 bases, and 7 bases lay outside the gene matches. The CDR3 length is 15 residues. DNA for the CDR3: TGTGCCAGCAGCGACCTGGGACAGGGAAATCAGCCCCAGCATTTT. Encoded protein: CASSDLGQGNQPQHF.

This chain connects TRBV21-1 to TRBJ1-5. TRBV21-1 corresponds to a pseudogene. This CDR3 has 10 residues. CDR3 DNA sequence: TGTGCCAGCAGCATTTGTGTCTCGCATTTT. Translating gives CASSICVSHF.

The V gene is TRBV24-1, the J gene TRBJ2-7; 11 positions agree with TRBD1. Trimming removed 4 bases from V and 10 bases from J; junction bases left unmatched: 5. This CDR3 region has 13 residues. Germline V gene sequence: CDR1 KGHDR, CDR2 SFDVKD. The CDR3, as DNA: TGTGCCACCAGTGAGGCGGACAGGGGGCCACAGTACTTC. Its translation: CATSEADRGPQYF.

This chain connects TRBV18 to TRBJ1-3; 7 bases line up with TRBD1. The CDR3 is made up of 16 amino acids. The trim removed 2 bases at V and 0 bases at J, leaving 4 bases unmatched. Germline V lookup: CDR1 KGHSH, CDR2 LQKENI. The CDR3 DNA sequence: TGTGCCAGCTCACCAACAACAGGGGACTCTGGAAACACCATATATTTT. Protein: CASSPTTGDSGNTIYF.

The genes are TRBV10-3 and TRBJ1-1; no definite D call. V was shortened by 2 bases and J by 5 bases, with 9 bases between the two germline ends. Per the germline V gene, CDR1 is ENHRY and CDR2 is SYGVKD. This CDR3 is built from 13 residues. This CDR3 reads CAISEAARTEAFF. CDR3 in DNA: TGTGCCATCAGTGAGGCAGCGAGGACTGAAGCTTTCTTT.

This clone has a handful of counts. This sequence joins TRBV20-1 and TRBJ1-1; D is perhaps TRBD1 (5 bases). Deletions cut 3 bases from V and 3 bases from J, with 11 bases between. Germline CDR1 reads DFQATT; CDR2 reads SNEGSKA (reference sequence). The CDR3 sequence is 13 residues long. This CDR3 is CSASPGGDTEAFF. Written as DNA, the CDR3 is TGCAGTGCTAGTCCGGGAGGGGACACTGAAGCTTTCTTT.

The chain recombines TRBV5-4 with TRBJ2-7, with 7 bases aligning to TRBD1. In germline, CDR1 is SGHNT, CDR2 YYREEE (reference sequence). V dropped 4 bases and J dropped 3; count of bases not matched to a gene: 10. This CDR3 is built from 15 residues. This CDR3 is CASSGPRQGNYEQYF. CDR3 coding DNA: TGTGCCAGCAGCGGCCCGAGACAGGGAAACTACGAGCAGTACTTC. The full variable domain, with the rest looked up from reference TRBV5-4 and TRBJ2-7, is ETGVTQSPTHLIKTRGQQVTLRCSSQSGHNTVSWYQQALGQGPQFIFQYYREEENGRGNFPPRFSGLQFPNYSSELNVNALELDDSALYLCASSGPRQGNYEQYFGPGTRLTVT.

V is TRBV6-5 and J is TRBJ2-2; D is possibly TRBD2 (7 bases). The CDR3 is made up of 15 amino acids. Germline lookup yields CDR1 MNHEY and CDR2 SVGAGI. V was pared by 1 base and J by 4 bases, with 10 bases between. CDR3 residues: CASSYWGGLTGELFF. The DNA of the CDR3 is TGTGCCAGCAGTTACTGGGGGGGCCTCACCGGGGAGCTGTTTTTT.

In this sample, this clone turned up a few times. The chain links TRBV10-3 to TRBJ1-1, with unresolved D. V was cut by 3 bases and J by 5 bases, with 4 bases left in between. Germline CDR1 is ENHRY and CDR2 is SYGVKD. The CDR3 runs to 11 residues. The CDR3 is CAISDQTEAFF. In DNA form, the CDR3 reads TGTGCCATCAGTGATCAGACTGAAGCTTTCTTT.

The sample holds one count of this clone. The chain is built from TRBV5-8 and TRBJ1-2; maybe TRBD1 (6 bases). This CDR3 is built from 14 residues. Germline CDR1 and CDR2: SGHTS and YDEGEE. V was pared by 0 bases and J by 4 bases, with 10 bases between. The CDR3, as DNA: TGTGCCAGCAGCTTGGACAGGGAGATCTATGGCTACACCTTC. It translates to CASSLDREIYGYTF.

The chain couples TRBV6-6 to TRBJ2-6; D call uncertain. Trimming cost V 5 bases and J 3 bases, with 11 bases left between them. The CDR3 loop spans 15 amino acids. The germline CDR1 and CDR2 sequences are MNHNY and SVGAGI (reference sequence). CDR3 coding DNA: TGTGCCAGCAGTCTGGGCTCTCGTGGGGCCAACGTCCTGACTTTC. Its translation: CASSLGSRGANVLTF.